This TCR beta chain emerged from a study of shared clonotypes between healthy human individuals. Several immunoSEQ plates held equal portions of the genomic DNA taken from each subset. Repertoires were generated with immunoSEQ multiplex PCR, while TCRdb's copy carries only in-frame clones and drops some. The table has about 1.5 million clones, approximately 98% seen once; the top ten hold roughly 0.42%. The V gene lost 5 bases and the J gene lost 9 bases, with 14 bases spanning the gap. CDR3 length: 12 residues. Germline V lookup: CDR1 MDHEN, CDR2 SYDVKM. Donors included only healthy HIV-negative adults lacking recent acute infections or vaccinations. Among the donors, all were Caucasian adults who lived in Nashville, Tennessee.

The sequenced sample was naive CD4+ T cells sorted from blood. Subset given: CD45RA+ positively selected. The sequence came from a man aged 25-45 years in good health. The rearrangement joins TRBV28 to TRBJ2-7, with D perhaps matching TRBD2 (5 bases). CDR3 coding DNA: TGTGCCAGCAGTCCCCTAGGAGGACTGCAGTACTTC. This gives the protein CASSPLGGLQYF.